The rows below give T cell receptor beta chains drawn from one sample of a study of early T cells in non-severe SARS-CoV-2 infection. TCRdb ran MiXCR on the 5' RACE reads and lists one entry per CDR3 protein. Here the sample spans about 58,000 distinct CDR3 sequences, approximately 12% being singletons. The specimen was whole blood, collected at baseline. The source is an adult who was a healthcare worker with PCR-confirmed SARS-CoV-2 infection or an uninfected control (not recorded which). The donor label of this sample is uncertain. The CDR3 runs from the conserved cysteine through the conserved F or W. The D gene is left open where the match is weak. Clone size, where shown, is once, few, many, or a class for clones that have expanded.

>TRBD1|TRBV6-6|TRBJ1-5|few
CASSYLGQAGNQPQHF
TGTGCCAGCAGTTACTTGGGACAGGCAGGCAATCAGCCCCAGCATTTT
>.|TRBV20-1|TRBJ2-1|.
CSARGMVAQSNEQFF
TGCAGTGCTAGAGGGATGGTCGCCCAGAGCAATGAGCAGTTCTTC
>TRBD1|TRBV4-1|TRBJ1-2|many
CASSPDRGTNYGYTF
TGCGCCAGCAGCCCGGACAGGGGGACTAACTATGGCTACACCTTC
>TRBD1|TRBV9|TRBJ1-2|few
CASSPQGAAYGYTF
TGTGCCAGCAGCCCACAGGGGGCGGCCTATGGCTACACCTTC
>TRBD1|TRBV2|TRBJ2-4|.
CASARDRGRLRNIQYF
TGTGCCAGCGCGCGGGACAGGGGGCGCCTCAGGAACATTCAGTACTTC
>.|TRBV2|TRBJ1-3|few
CASSTRSGNTIYF
TGTGCCAGCAGTACTAGATCTGGAAACACCATATATTTT
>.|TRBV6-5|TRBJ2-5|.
CASMPTGRLQETQYF
TGTGCCAGCATGCCGACAGGGAGGTTGCAAGAGACCCAGTACTTC
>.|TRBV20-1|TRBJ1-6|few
CSARVDGSYNSPLHF
TGCAGTGCTAGAGTCGATGGCTCCTATAATTCACCCCTCCACTTT
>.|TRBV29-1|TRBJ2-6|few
CSVVSRPGANVLTF
TGCAGCGTTGTTTCGCGGCCTGGGGCCAACGTCCTGACTTTC
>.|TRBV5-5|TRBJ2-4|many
CASSLLENFQDIQYF
TGTGCCAGCAGCTTACTGGAGAACTTTCAGGATATTCAGTACTTC
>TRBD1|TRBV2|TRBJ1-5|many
CASSGRQGGNQPQHF
TGTGCCAGCAGTGGGAGGCAGGGGGGGAATCAGCCCCAGCATTTT
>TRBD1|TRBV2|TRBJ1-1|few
CASSGTGGTEAFF
TGTGCCAGCAGTGGAACAGGGGGCACTGAAGCTTTCTTT
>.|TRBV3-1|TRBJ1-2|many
CASSQVNPGVYGYTF
TGTGCCAGCAGCCAAGTAAATCCAGGGGTCTATGGCTACACCTTC
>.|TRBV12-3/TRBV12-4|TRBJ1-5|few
CASSFGSFNQPQHF
TGTGCCAGCAGTTTTGGCAGTTTCAATCAGCCCCAGCATTTT
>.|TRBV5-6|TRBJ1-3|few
CASSYRLTGSGNTIYF
TGTGCCAGCAGCTATCGGCTGACAGGCTCTGGAAACACCATATATTTT
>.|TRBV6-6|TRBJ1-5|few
CASGEANQPQHF
TGTGCCAGCGGTGAAGCGAATCAGCCCCAGCATTTT
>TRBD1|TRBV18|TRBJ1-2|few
CASSPGQGSAGYTF
TGTGCCAGCTCACCGGGACAGGGTAGTGCTGGCTACACCTTC
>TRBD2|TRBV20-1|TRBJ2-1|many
CSLTGGRYNEQFF
TGCAGCTTGACGGGGGGGCGATACAATGAGCAGTTCTTC
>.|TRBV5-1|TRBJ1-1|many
CASSLATMNTEAFF
TGCGCCAGCAGCTTGGCTACGATGAACACTGAAGCTTTCTTT
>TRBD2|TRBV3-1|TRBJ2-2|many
CASSGGLAGALPPTGELFF
TGTGCCAGCAGCGGAGGACTAGCGGGGGCCCTACCTCCAACCGGGGAGCTGTTTTTT
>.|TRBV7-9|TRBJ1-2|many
CASSLDGYTF
TGTGCCAGCAGCTTAGATGGCTACACCTTC
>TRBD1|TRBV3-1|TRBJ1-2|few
CASSQEETGAFSGYTF
TGTGCCAGCAGCCAAGAAGAAACAGGGGCTTTCTCGGGCTACACCTTC
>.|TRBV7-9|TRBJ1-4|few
CASSPGKRTNEKLFF
TGTGCCAGCAGCCCAGGAAAGAGGACTAATGAAAAACTGTTTTTT
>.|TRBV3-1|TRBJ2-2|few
CASTVWPLTGELFF
TGTGCCAGCACCGTCTGGCCACTTACCGGGGAGCTGTTTTTT
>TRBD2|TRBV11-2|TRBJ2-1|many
CASSSSGGVMMGEQFF
TGTGCCAGCAGCTCTAGCGGGGGGGTAATGATGGGAGAGCAGTTCTTC
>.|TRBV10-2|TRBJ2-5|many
CASKQGQETQYF
TGCGCCAGCAAACAGGGACAAGAGACCCAGTACTTC
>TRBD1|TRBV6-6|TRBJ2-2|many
CASRDRGTYTGELFF
TGTGCCAGCAGAGACAGGGGAACCTACACCGGGGAGCTGTTTTTT
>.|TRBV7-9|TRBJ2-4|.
CASSPPNRHRGNIQYF
TGTGCCAGCAGCCCCCCGAACCGGCACCGAGGAAACATTCAGTACTTC
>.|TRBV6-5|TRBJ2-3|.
CASSLSGSGSTDTQYF
TGTGCCAGCAGTTTATCGGGTAGCGGAAGCACAGATACGCAGTATTTT
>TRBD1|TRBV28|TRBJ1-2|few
CASSLSTGGEYGYTF
TGTGCCAGCAGTTTATCCACAGGGGGTGAATATGGCTACACCTTC
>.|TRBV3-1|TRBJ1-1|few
CASSQDSQGNTEAFF
TGTGCCAGCAGCCAAGATTCTCAGGGGAACACTGAAGCTTTCTTT
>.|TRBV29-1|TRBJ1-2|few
CSVEKTENYGYTF
TGCAGCGTTGAAAAGACGGAAAACTATGGCTACACCTTC
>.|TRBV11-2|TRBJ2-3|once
CASTIRGLPTDTQYF
TGTGCCAGCACCATACGAGGACTACCCACAGATACGCAGTATTTT
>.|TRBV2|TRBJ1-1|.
CASSEVIRGTEAFF
TGTGCCAGCAGTGAAGTTATCAGGGGCACTGAAGCTTTCTTT
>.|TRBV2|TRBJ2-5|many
CASSEAQKETQYF
TGTGCCAGCAGTGAAGCTCAGAAGGAGACCCAGTACTTC
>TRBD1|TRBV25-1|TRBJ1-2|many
CASSESGTGLGYTF
TGTGCCAGCAGTGAATCAGGGACAGGGCTTGGCTACACCTTC
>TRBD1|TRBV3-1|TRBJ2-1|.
CASSRDRVSYNEQFF
TGTGCCAGCAGCCGGGACAGGGTCTCCTACAATGAGCAGTTCTTC
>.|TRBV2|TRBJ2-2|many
CASSRRGLATGELFF
TGTGCCAGCAGCCGCCGTGGACTGGCCACCGGGGAGCTGTTTTTT
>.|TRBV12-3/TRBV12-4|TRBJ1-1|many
CASSFGGDTEAFF
TGTGCCAGCAGTTTTGGGGGGGACACTGAAGCTTTCTTT
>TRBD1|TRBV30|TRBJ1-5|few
CAWSAGTGLSNQPQHF
TGTGCCTGGAGTGCGGGGACAGGGCTTAGCAATCAGCCCCAGCATTTT
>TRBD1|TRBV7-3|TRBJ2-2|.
CASSLQGAQAGELFF
TGTGCCAGCAGCTTACAGGGGGCGCAGGCCGGGGAGCTGTTTTTT
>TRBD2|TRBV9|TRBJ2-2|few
CASSGRTSGSLTGELFF
TGTGCCAGCAGCGGAAGGACTAGCGGGAGTCTAACCGGGGAGCTGTTTTTT
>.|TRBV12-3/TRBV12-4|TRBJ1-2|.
CASRPTGPSDGYTF
TGTGCCAGCCGCCCGACAGGCCCCAGTGATGGCTACACCTTC
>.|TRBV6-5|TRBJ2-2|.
CASSYKSGLDGELFF
TGTGCCAGCAGTTACAAATCGGGTCTGGACGGGGAGCTGTTTTTT
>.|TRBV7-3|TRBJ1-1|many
CASSVTQNTEAFF
TGTGCCAGCAGCGTGACACAGAACACTGAAGCTTTCTTT
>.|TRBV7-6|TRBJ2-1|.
CASSTRDTSYNEQFF
TGTGCCAGCAGCACCCGGGACACCTCCTACAATGAGCAGTTCTTC
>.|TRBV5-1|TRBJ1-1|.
CASSLAGVRTEAFF
TGCGCCAGCAGCTTGGCCGGGGTGAGGACTGAAGCTTTCTTT
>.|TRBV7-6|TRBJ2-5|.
CASSWGAPGIQETQYF
TGTGCCAGCAGCTGGGGGGCACCTGGGATCCAAGAGACCCAGTACTTC
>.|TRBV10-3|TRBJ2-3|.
CAISESRTDTQYF
TGTGCCATCAGTGAGTCGCGCACAGATACGCAGTATTTT
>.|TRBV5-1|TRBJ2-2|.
CASSLTGLNTGELFF
TGCGCCAGCAGCCTGACAGGACTGAACACCGGGGAGCTGTTTTTT
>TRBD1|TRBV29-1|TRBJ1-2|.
CSASRTGTGTHGYTF
TGCAGCGCCTCGCGCACCGGGACAGGGACCCATGGCTACACCTTC
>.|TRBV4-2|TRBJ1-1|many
CASSRGDVTEAFF
TGTGCCAGCAGCCGGGGAGATGTGACTGAAGCTTTCTTT
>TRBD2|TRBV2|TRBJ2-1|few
CASSPGTGTTTSGGFNEQFF
TGTGCCAGCAGTCCTGGGACAGGAACTACGACTAGCGGGGGCTTCAATGAGCAGTTCTTC
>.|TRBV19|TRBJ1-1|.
CASKLPGNTEAFF
TGTGCCAGTAAGCTCCCAGGGAACACTGAAGCTTTCTTT
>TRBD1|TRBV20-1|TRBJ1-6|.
CSALDRDLYNSPLHF
TGCAGTGCTCTAGACAGGGACCTGTATAATTCACCCCTCCACTTT
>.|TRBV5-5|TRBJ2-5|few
CASSDPLGGFNQETQYF
TGTGCCAGCAGCGATCCCCTCGGGGGTTTTAACCAAGAGACCCAGTACTTC
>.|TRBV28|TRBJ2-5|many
CASSLLPGNSGETQYF
TGTGCCAGCAGTTTACTTCCAGGGAATAGCGGAGAGACCCAGTACTTC
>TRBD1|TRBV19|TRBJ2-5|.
CASSTTGGFGTQYF
TGTGCCAGTAGTACGACAGGGGGCTTCGGGACCCAGTACTTC